This TCR beta chain was recovered during a study of blood T cell repertoires in COVID-19. Repertoires were generated with immunoSEQ multiplex PCR, while TCRdb's copy carries only in-frame clones and drops some. The table has 120,000 to 150,000 clones, approximately 80% seen once. Germline CDR1 and CDR2: SEHNR and FQNEAQ (reference sequence). V lost 2 bases and J 5 bases, leaving 10 bases between the germline ends. The CDR3 spans 13 residues. This TCR came from a woman aged 40 to 50 with active or convalescent COVID-19. The chain employs TRBV7-9 and TRBJ2-7, with TRBD2 as a possible D gene (6 bases). The sequencing input was peripheral blood. For the CDR3, the DNA is TGTGCCAGCAGCTTAAGCGGGCTTAACGAGCAGTACTTC. Amino acids: CASSLSGLNEQYF.